This T cell receptor beta chain is from a study of CD8 T cells in Susac syndrome (dated by TCRdb to the late 2010s). In terms of the full investigation: Whether CD8+ T cell activation and differentiation in Susac syndrome was antigen driven was tested using repertoire sequencing. Clonality of the CD8+ T cell repertoire was compared between about a dozen healthy donors, roughly 14 Susac syndrome patients and some 15 multiple sclerosis patients. Paper-wide results and their limitations: The study acknowledged that relatively few individuals were included in the TCR sequencing and HLA analysis.

Points on this clonotype: It lacks a known antigen. The sample holds no much larger clone one base away, and base qualities are not on file.

RNA was extracted using the RNeasy kit, and about 0.45 to 1 microgram was reverse transcribed with random hexamers. TCR beta CDR3 regions were amplified with the immunoSEQ multiplex PCR assay covering 54 Vbeta and 13 Jbeta segments. PCR amplification bias was corrected using a synthetic template baseline for primer optimization and computational correction. The authors' pipeline ran thus. Only productive sequences were kept, with reads annotated to V, D and J genes according to IMGT and analyzed in immunoSEQ Analyzer. Clonality was computed as one minus Shannon entropy normalized by log2 of the number of productive unique sequences. Public and private clones were assessed among the 100 most prevalent clones of each patient and control. Clones were defined as Susac-specific when absent from the healthy and MS cohorts, from about 1,100 published viral clones and from other ImmuneACCESS disease sequences. TCRdb's own reprocessing of the public reads used fastp at Q25 and MiXCR and kept productive beta chains. For every CDR3 protein sequence, its rows merge into one entry that carries the most common genes and DNA. TCRdb's processing, not the authors', yielded these V and J calls. For this sample there are about 130,000 distinct CDR3 sequences; roughly 89% appear just once. Approximately 0.24% of the sample is taken by the ten largest.

Peripheral blood CD8+ and CD4+ T cells from healthy donors, Susac syndrome patients and multiple sclerosis patients were profiled by high-throughput TCR beta sequencing. The multiple sclerosis controls were treatment-naive patients whose relapsing-remitting disease, either stable or active, fulfilled the revised McDonald criteria. Bulk CD8+ and CD4+ T cells were purified by magnetic negative isolation, while CD8+ TEMRA cells were enriched using FACS. Blood was drawn into EDTA tubes, processed within 24 hours, and PBMCs were isolated by density gradient centrifugation. PBMCs destined for TCR sequencing were cryopreserved in liquid nitrogen and later thawed in a 37 °C water bath. The sorted or isolated CD4+, CD8+ and CD8+ TEMRA cells had a purity of 90% or higher. Reading the germline V gene gives CDR1 SQVTM and CDR2 ANQGSEA. The CDR3 numbers 16 residues from cysteine through phenylalanine. Just CDR3 DNA is preserved here, 48 bases in frame from base 1. V gives up 2 bases and J gives up 0 bases, and the segment between their germline ends measures 15 bases.

The sequenced sample was CD8+ T cells from PBMCs. This sequence was found in a human donor with multiple sclerosis. This chain is built from TRBV29-1 and TRBJ2-3, with TRBD2 as a weak D call on 5 bases. The CDR3 protein is CSVELWGSGSTDTQYF. Here is the DNA: TGCAGCGTTGAATTGTGGGGATCGGGGAGCACAGATACGCAGTATTTT.